This T cell receptor (beta chain) came from a study of cytomegalovirus exposure and HLA in healthy donors. Study-wide results and limits: Among TCR beta chains of equal frequency, HLA-associated ones were more clonally expanded in a later analysis.

PCR employed 60 Vbeta and 13 Jbeta primers. The protocol was immunoSEQ multiplex PCR, while the TCRdb copy is restricted to in-frame clones and leaves out a portion. In the table there are 120,000 to 150,000 clones, roughly 66% of which are singletons. A word on this clone: Its specificity is unknown. Other DNA variants within this sample encode the same CDR3.

The TCR originated in a woman aged 55-69 years in good health and CMV-seronegative. The specimen sequenced was PBMCs.

CDR3 in DNA: TGTGCCAGCAGAGGACAGGGGGCGGGGAACACTGAAGCTTTCTTT. Protein sequence: CASRGQGAGNTEAFF. The V call is TRBV6-5, the J call TRBJ1-1; 11 bases line up with TRBD1. CDR3 size: 15 residues. V shed 6 bases and J 1 base; nucleotides not matched to a gene: 4. CDR1 MNHEY and CDR2 SVGAGI come from the germline V gene.